The clone carrying this T cell receptor beta chain was seen a single time. Its antigen is unknown. The repertoire was sequenced with immunoSEQ multiplex PCR; TCRdb's copy has only in-frame clones and lacks some. Of some 140,000 clones listed, about 90% are singletons. This sample was taken from a study of T cell responses to AZD1222 COVID-19 vaccine. Study-wide results and caveats: Across the whole spike, CD4 TCRs peaked at regions 160-218 and 743-854. In a largely white British group with more females than males, clonal diversity was possibly underestimated. Baseline serostatus was positive in only six AZD1222 recipients. When two AZD1222 doses had been given, Spike-specific TCR breadth and depth rose.

This CDR3 has 15 residues. The germline V gene encodes CDR1 MDHEN and CDR2 SYDVKM. The V segment lost 6 bases and the J segment 5 bases; nucleotides outside the gene matches: 10. V is TRBV28 and J is TRBJ1-5, with TRBD1 matching 7 bases. The sequenced sample was peripheral blood, obtained on day 0 of AZD1222 vaccination. This clonotype was sampled from an adult in good health. CDR3 protein: CASSLDRVLDQPQHF. CDR3 sequence (DNA): TGTGCCAGCAGCCTCGACAGGGTTTTGGATCAGCCCCAGCATTTT. Using reference TRBV28 and TRBJ1-5 for the parts outside the CDR3, the full variable domain is DVKVTQSSRYLVKRTGEKVFLECVQDMDHENMFWYRQDPGLGLRLIYFSYDVKMKEKGDIPEGYSVSREKKERFSLILESASTNQTSMYLCASSLDRVLDQPQHFGDGTRLSIL.